This entry lists 28 T cell receptor beta chains sequenced from one sample in a study of blood T cell repertoires in COVID-19. Some clones are missing from TCRdb's copy, which holds only in-frame ones; the method was immunoSEQ multiplex PCR. This sample has some 300,000 clones; around 90% occur once, and the top ten carry 6% to 8%. Sequenced: peripheral blood. These receptors all come from a woman between 50 and 59 years old with COVID-19, enrolled during active disease.

The gene calls are TRBV4-2 and TRBJ1-2; unclear D gene. This CDR3 comprises 15 residues. The V end lost 1 base, the J end lost 0 bases, and 9 bases lay between the germline ends. Germline V gene data show CDR1 as LGHNA and CDR2 as YNFKEQ. The CDR3 DNA follows: TGTGCCAGCAGCCAAGTCGCCGACTCTAACTATGGCTACACCTTC. Translation: CASSQVADSNYGYTF.

The rearrangement links TRBV19 to TRBJ1-2; D is possibly TRBD1 (6 bases). CDR3 length equals 16 residues. Deletions cut 10 bases from V and 8 bases from J, with 29 bases between. From germline, CDR1 is LNHDA and CDR2 SQIVND (reference sequence). The CDR3 DNA follows: TGTGCCACCATAAAGGGGGTAGATAGTCCATCCCACGGCTACACCTTC. Translated, it gives CATIKGVDSPSHGYTF.

The chain carries TRBV3-1 (or the pseudogene TRBV3-2) and TRBJ2-7, with D perhaps matching TRBD1 (5 bases). CDR1 LGHDT and CDR2 YNNKEL come from the germline V gene (reference sequence). V dropped 0 bases and J dropped 3 bases, with 12 bases sitting between them. The CDR3 totals 15 residues. DNA of the CDR3: TGTGCCAGCAGCCAAGATAGGCAGGGCCTCTACGAGCAGTACTTC. It specifies CASSQDRQGLYEQYF.

V and J are TRBV5-8 and TRBJ2-7; perhaps TRBD2 as D (6 bases). V gave up 2 bases and J gave up 7 bases, with 13 bases separating them. Per the germline V gene, CDR1 is SGHTS and CDR2 is YDEGEE. The CDR3 spans 13 residues. The CDR3 DNA reads TGTGCCAGCAGCTTTCGACTAGGTGATGAGCAGTACTTC. Its translation is CASSFRLGDEQYF.

Worth noting for this clone: Other DNA sequences in this sample translate to the same CDR3. For the CDR3, the DNA is TGTGCCAGCTCACGACAGGGACTGAACACTGAAGCTTTCTTT. Protein: CASSRQGLNTEAFF. The chain links TRBV18 to TRBJ1-1; the match to TRBD1 covers 7 bases. Trimming at V came to 4 bases and at J to 0 bases, leaving 2 bases not matched to a gene. This CDR3 is built from 14 residues. The germline V gene encodes CDR1 KGHSH and CDR2 LQKENI.

V gene TRBV24-1 combines with J gene TRBJ2-5; a weak D match, TRBD1 (7 bases). The CDR3 length is 15 residues. V was pared by 3 bases and J by 3 bases, with 13 bases between. Germline assignment: CDR1 KGHDR and CDR2 SFDVKD. The CDR3 loop is CATSDMTGRKETQYF. CDR3 in DNA: TGTGCCACCAGTGATATGACAGGGAGGAAAGAGACCCAGTACTTC.

CDR3: CASSIRVRTASTDTQYF. CDR3 in DNA: TGTGCCAGTAGTATTCGCGTTCGGACAGCAAGCACAGATACGCAGTATTTT. The rearrangement uses TRBV19 and TRBJ2-3; tentatively, D is TRBD1 (6 bases). In germline, CDR1 is LNHDA, CDR2 SQIVND (reference sequence). The CDR3 covers 17 residues. The germline V and J ends were trimmed by 3 bases and 0 bases, with 16 bases remaining between them.

This sequence joins TRBV6-5 and TRBJ2-2; TRBD1 matches 8 bases. The V gene's germline CDR1 is MNHEY and CDR2 SVGAGI. V dropped 7 bases and J dropped 6; count of bases not matched to a gene: 7. The CDR3 consists of 14 residues. The CDR3 DNA follows: TGTGCCAGCATTACAGGGGGGACTGCCGGGGAGCTGTTTTTT. Translation: CASITGGTAGELFF.

This chain connects TRBV6-5 to TRBJ1-5, with D perhaps matching TRBD1 (5 bases). The ends were cut back, 7 bases at V and 2 bases at J, with 15 bases in the middle. The CDR3 extends over 15 amino acids. Germline V gives CDR1 MNHEY, CDR2 SVGAGI. The CDR3 protein is CASKGRGVGNQPQHF. CDR3 coding DNA: TGTGCCAGCAAGGGAAGGGGTGTCGGCAATCAGCCCCAGCATTTT.

This clone was counted only a few times. The gene calls are TRBV11-2 and TRBJ2-7; 9 bases are a match to TRBD1. This CDR3 contains 14 residues. Germline CDR1 and CDR2: SGHAT and FQNNGV. V gave up 4 bases and J gave up 5 bases; unmatched junction bases: 6. CDR3 bases: TGTGCCAGCAGCTACCGGGACAGGGACAACGAGCAGTACTTC. Protein: CASSYRDRDNEQYF.

The chain carries TRBV24-1 and TRBJ1-2; D gene uncertain. The CDR3 has 14 residues. The germline V gene has CDR1 KGHDR and CDR2 SFDVKD. V was pared by 2 bases and J by 4 bases, with 10 bases between. Written as DNA, the CDR3 is TGTGCCACCAGTGATTATCCGGGATTCTATGGCTACACCTTC. It specifies CATSDYPGFYGYTF.

V gene TRBV10-3 combines with J gene TRBJ1-2; possibly TRBD1 for D (6 bases). Per germline, CDR1 ENHRY and CDR2 SYGVKD. Trimming cost V 0 bases and J 4 bases, with 15 bases left between them. The CDR3 spans 16 residues. The DNA for the CDR3 is TGTGCCATCAGTGAGTCGAGGGGGGGCCAGGGCTATGGCTACACCTTC. Translating it yields CAISESRGGQGYGYTF.

V usage is TRBV7-8 and J usage is TRBJ2-3; 9 bases fit TRBD1. There are 15 residues in the CDR3. Trimming cost V 1 base and J 5 bases; bases outside gene matches: 4. Per the germline V gene, CDR1 is SGHVS and CDR2 is FQNEAQ. Here the CDR3 reads CASSLDRGLEDTQYF. The CDR3 DNA reads TGTGCCAGCAGCTTAGACAGGGGGCTAGAAGATACGCAGTATTTT.

This CDR3 is CASSPTSGMLQETQYF. In nucleotides, the CDR3 is TGTGCCAGCAGCCCGACTAGCGGGATGCTTCAAGAGACCCAGTACTTC. The rearrangement joins TRBV7-6 to TRBJ2-5; TRBD2 agrees at 11 bases. Germline V lookup: CDR1 SGHVS, CDR2 FNYEAQ. V lost 5 bases and J lost 2; bases outside the gene matches: 7. The CDR3 has 16 residues.

The chain employs TRBV12-5 and TRBJ2-2; D perhaps matches TRBD2 (5 bases). V shed 2 bases and J shed 0 bases, with 13 bases lying between them. Germline CDR1 LGHNT, CDR2 FRNRAP. The CDR3 totals 17 residues. CDR3 sequence reads: CASGLSSDWTNTGELFF. DNA of the CDR3: TGTGCTAGTGGTTTGTCTTCGGACTGGACGAACACCGGGGAGCTGTTTTTT.

V is TRBV19 and J is TRBJ1-1, with 9 bases lining up with TRBD1. The CDR3 has 16 residues. The ends lost 2 bases at V and 4 bases at J; junction bases unmatched: 8. Germline CDR1 LNHDA, CDR2 SQIVND (reference sequence). The CDR3 spells CASSIPSGTGPTEAFF. DNA for the CDR3: TGTGCCAGTAGTATACCATCCGGGACAGGGCCCACTGAAGCTTTCTTT.

The chain links TRBV10-3 to TRBJ2-7; 10 positions agree with TRBD2. Unmatched junction bases numbered 5, after V lost 7 bases and J lost 5 bases. CDR1 and CDR2 (germline): ENHRY, SYGVKD. CDR3 length: 13 amino acids. The CDR3 DNA sequence: TGTGCCATCATGGCTAGCGGGAGTCACGAGCAGTACTTC. This codes for CAIMASGSHEQYF.

The table lists this clone with a few counts. The gene calls are TRBV2 and TRBJ2-1; the match to TRBD1 covers 9 bases. This CDR3 contains 15 residues. Trimming took 2 bases from V and 7 from J; bases not matched to a gene: 6. Germline V gene data show CDR1 as SNHLY and CDR2 as FYNNEI. DNA of the CDR3: TGTGCCAGCAGTGAACGTAGACAGGGGGGGAATGAGCAGTTCTTC. It yields the protein CASSERRQGGNEQFF.

The table lists this clone with a count of one. V is TRBV28 and J is TRBJ2-2, with TRBD1 matching over 7 bases. The germline V gene encodes CDR1 MDHEN and CDR2 SYDVKM. The trim removed 6 bases at V and 2 bases at J, leaving 6 bases unmatched. The CDR3 contains 15 residues. This CDR3 reads CASSVGQSNTGELFF. In DNA, the CDR3 is TGTGCCAGCAGCGTGGGACAGAGTAACACCGGGGAGCTGTTTTTT.

The J gene is TRBJ1-5, the V gene TRBV30, with no clear D. V lost 5 bases and J lost 4, with 9 bases in between. CDR3 length equals 12 residues. CDR1 GTSNPN and CDR2 SVGIG come from the germline V gene (reference sequence). The CDR3 spells CAWSRSNQPQHF. In DNA form, the CDR3 reads TGTGCCTGGTCCAGAAGTAATCAGCCCCAGCATTTT.

The chain carries TRBV30 and TRBJ2-2; no firm D call. There are 11 residues in the CDR3. With 0 bases removed from V and 7 bases from J, the gap between germline ends came to 3 bases. CDR1 and CDR2 (germline): GTSNPN, SVGIG (reference sequence). CDR3 in amino acids: CAWSVLGELFF. Here the CDR3 DNA reads TGTGCCTGGAGTGTACTCGGGGAGCTGTTTTTT. Variable domain in full (rest from reference TRBV30 and TRBJ2-2): SQTIHQWPATLVQPVGSPLSLECTVEGTSNPNLYWYRQAAGRGLQLLFYSVGIGQISSEVPQNLSASRPQDRQFILSSKKLLLSDSGFYLCAWSVLGELFFGEGSRLTVL.

The chain employs TRBV27 and TRBJ2-2; TRBD2 is a possible D gene (6 bases). The CDR3 contains 14 residues. The V gene's germline CDR1 is MNHEY and CDR2 SMNVEV (reference sequence). The ends were cut back, 5 bases at V and 2 bases at J, with 9 bases in the middle. The CDR3 loop is CASSAGLNTGELFF. CDR3 nucleotides: TGTGCCAGCAGTGCAGGACTAAACACCGGGGAGCTGTTTTTT.

The rearrangement uses TRBV7-9 and TRBJ1-6; perhaps TRBD1 as D (5 bases). V was cut by 5 bases and J by 10 bases, with 12 bases left in between. The CDR3 sequence is 13 residues long. The germline CDR1 and CDR2 sequences are SEHNR and FQNEAQ (reference sequence). The CDR3 DNA is TGTGCCAGCAGCCCGGGCGGGGCCTCACCCCTCCACTTT. Its protein product is CASSPGGASPLHF.

This rearrangement joins TRBV7-8 to TRBJ1-1; TRBD1 agrees at 7 bases. After removal of 8 bases from V and 4 bases from J, the junction contained 16 bases not matched to a gene. The CDR3 totals 16 residues. Germline values: CDR1 SGHVS, CDR2 FQNEAQ. The DNA of the CDR3 is TGTGCCAGCCATAATCGGCGAGGAGGACAGGCCACTGAAGCTTTCTTT. It specifies CASHNRRGGQATEAFF.

The chain uses TRBV24-1 and TRBJ2-6; possible D gene TRBD1, 6 bases. Germline V lookup: CDR1 KGHDR, CDR2 SFDVKD. Trimming left V 4 bases short and J 1 base short, with 16 bases between. CDR3 length equals 18 residues. Written as DNA, the CDR3 is TGTGCCACCAGTGAAGCAGGGGCTCGGTTTTCTGGGGCCAACGTCCTGACTTTC. Translating gives CATSEAGARFSGANVLTF.

The chain joins TRBV18 to TRBJ2-3; TRBD1 is a possible D gene (6 bases). The CDR3 sequence is 16 residues long. Germline assignment: CDR1 KGHSH and CDR2 LQKENI. The V end was cut by 2 bases, the J end by 0 bases, with 12 bases between. The CDR3 DNA sequence: TGTGCCAGCTCACCATCGACAGGAGTTAGCACAGATACGCAGTATTTT. This sequence encodes CASSPSTGVSTDTQYF.

The gene calls are TRBV7-2 and TRBJ2-1, with D tentatively TRBD2 (5 bases). The V gene lost 0 bases and the J gene lost 9 bases, with 12 bases spanning the gap. In germline, CDR1 is SGHTA, CDR2 FQGNSA. The CDR3 length is 14 residues. This CDR3 reads CASSLAYPEGEQFF. The CDR3 region has the DNA TGTGCCAGCAGCTTAGCCTACCCAGAGGGTGAGCAGTTCTTC.

The V and J genes are TRBV7-9 and TRBJ2-1; D gene unclear. Germline CDR1 is SEHNR and CDR2 is FQNEAQ (reference sequence). The CDR3 consists of 15 residues. V lost 7 bases and J lost 5, with 18 bases in between. For the CDR3, the DNA is TGTGCCAGCATTCTGACAACGTTATTGGACAATGAGCAGTTCTTC. It translates to CASILTTLLDNEQFF.